These T cell receptor beta chains were read from a single sample in a study of T cell responses to AZD1222 COVID-19 vaccine. Profiled with immunoSEQ multiplex PCR; TCRdb holds only in-frame clones, not every one. This repertoire shows approximately 180,000 clones, 70% to 90% found once; its top ten account for roughly 7.7%. The sequencing used peripheral blood, collected on day 0 of AZD1222 vaccination. The source is an adult in good health. Each CDR3 is given with its conserved first and last residue. A D gene is named only where the DNA matches it firmly. Expanded clones get a size class; other rows say once, few or many, or leave the size out.

- TRBJ2-1 - TRBV29-1 TGCAGCGGGCGGACGGATATGTCCAACAATGAGCAGTTCTTC CSGRTDMSNNEQFF
- TRBJ2-2 - TRBV4-2 TGTGCCAGCAGCCAAACCGTGAAAAGGGGCACCACCGGGGAGCTGTTTTTT CASSQTVKRGTTGELFF
few TRBJ2-7 - TRBV20-1 TGCAGTGCTAGTAGTAGCCTGTCCTACGAGCAGTACTTC CSASSSLSYEQYF
- TRBJ2-2 - TRBV4-1 TGCGCCAGCAGCCAAGCCGGGCGAGACACCGGGGAGCTGTTTTTT CASSQAGRDTGELFF
- TRBJ1-5 TRBD1 TRBV28 TGTGCCAGCAGGCAGGGGGCCGGTCAGCCCCAGCATTTT CASRQGAGQPQHF
- TRBJ2-1 TRBD1 TRBV18 TGTGCCAGCTCGCGCACAGGGGCCTTAGCCTACAATGAGCAGTTCTTC CASSRTGALAYNEQFF
- TRBJ1-2 - TRBV2 TGTGCCAGCAACTTCAGGGGTGCAGGCTATGGCTACACCTTC CASNFRGAGYGYTF
- TRBJ2-2 - TRBV29-1 TGCAGCGCTCAGGTTGTACCCCTCAACGGGGAGCTGTTTTTT CSAQVVPLNGELFF
- TRBJ2-7 - TRBV4-3 TGCGCCAGCAGCACGCAGCAGGGTACCTACGAGCAGTACTTC CASSTQQGTYEQYF
- TRBJ1-1 TRBD1 TRBV7-3 TGTGCCAGCAGCTCAACAGGGGGTGACACTGAAGCTTTCTTT CASSSTGGDTEAFF
- TRBJ2-1 TRBD2 TRBV5-1 TGCGCCAGCAGTTCGGGAGGGGTAGGGCAGTTCTTC CASSSGGVGQFF
- TRBJ2-1 - TRBV7-3 TGTGCCAGCAGCATCGGGGGTGGGTACAATGAGCAGTTCTTC CASSIGGGYNEQFF
- TRBJ2-3 - TRBV4-1 TGCGCCAGCAGCCCTCAGGGGAGACAGGCCCAGATAGAGGATACGCAGTATTTT CASSPQGRQAQIEDTQYF
- TRBJ2-7 TRBD1 TRBV5-6 TGTGCCAGCAGCTTTGGGACAGGGGGGTCCTACGAGCAGTACTTC CASSFGTGGSYEQYF
- TRBJ1-1 - TRBV4-2 TGTGCCAGCAGCCAAGCGTCGGACACTGAAGCTTTCTTT CASSQASDTEAFF
- TRBJ1-4 - TRBV19 TGTGCCAGTAGTATGAGCCGGGACATCAAAGGTGAAAAACTGTTTTTT CASSMSRDIKGEKLFF
few TRBJ2-7 - TRBV5-4 TGTGCCAGCAGCTTGGCGGGACAACGCTACGAGCAGTACTTC CASSLAGQRYEQYF
- TRBJ1-1 TRBD1 TRBV4-1 TGCGCCAGCAGCCAACAGGGGGGTCCGGACACTGAAGCTTTCTTT CASSQQGGPDTEAFF
once TRBJ1-3 TRBD1 TRBV5-1 TGCGCCAGCAGCTTATCTACGACAGGGTACTCTGGAAACACCATATATTTT CASSLSTTGYSGNTIYF
- TRBJ2-7 - TRBV27 TGTGCCAGCAGTTCTCCAAGGGGGACTGGGACCTACGAGCAGTACTTC CASSSPRGTGTYEQYF
- TRBJ1-1 - TRBV7-2 TGTGCCAGCAGCATGACTATGGTCACTGAAGCTTTCTTT CASSMTMVTEAFF
once TRBJ2-3 - TRBV5-6 TGTGCCAGCAGCTTGATGGGACCCGCGTTCTCGGGGACGCAGTATTTT CASSLMGPAFSGTQYF
- TRBJ2-5 TRBD1 TRBV6-5 TGTGCCAGCAGTCACCCGACAGGGGTGGCAGAGACCCAGTACTTC CASSHPTGVAETQYF
- TRBJ2-5 - TRBV9 TGTGCCAGCAGCCCGATCTCCCCGCCGGAGACCCAGTACTTC CASSPISPPETQYF
- TRBJ2-7 - TRBV12-3/TRBV12-4 TGTGCCAGCAGAGGGTACAGAGGCTACGAGCAGTACTTC CASRGYRGYEQYF
- TRBJ2-7 - TRBV28 TGTGCCAGCAGTCCCGGGACGGCGAACTACGAGCAGTACTTC CASSPGTANYEQYF
- TRBJ1-1 - TRBV7-2 TGTGCCAGCAGGGGGCCCTATCCCTCGAACACTGAAGCTTTCTTT CASRGPYPSNTEAFF
- TRBJ1-2 - TRBV6-6 TGTGCCAGCAGCTCCGTCGATTATGGCTACACCTTC CASSSVDYGYTF
once TRBJ1-6 TRBD1 TRBV30 TGTGCCTGGGAGTCCGGACAGGGTGGTTCACCCCTCCACTTT CAWESGQGGSPLHF
- TRBJ2-5 TRBD2 TRBV6-6 TGTGCCAGCACCCAACTACTAGCGGGGGGCCAAGAGACCCAGTACTTC CASTQLLAGGQETQYF
- TRBJ2-3 - TRBV7-9 TGTGCCAGCAGCTTATTACGGGGAAGCACAGATACGCAGTATTTT CASSLLRGSTDTQYF
- TRBJ1-1 TRBD1 TRBV9 TGTGCCAGCAGCCCCTTGACAGGGTCTGAAGCTTTCTTT CASSPLTGSEAFF
- TRBJ1-2 - TRBV15 TGTGCCACCAGCACGGCCAATGGGGAATATGGCTACACCTTC CATSTANGEYGYTF
- TRBJ2-7 TRBD2 TRBV12-3/TRBV12-4 TGTGCCAGCAGACGGGAGGGCCACGAGCAGTACTTC CASRREGHEQYF
few TRBJ2-5 - TRBV7-9 TGTGCCAGCAGCGCCCCCCCCCGCCAAGAGACCCAGTACTTC CASSAPPRQETQYF
- TRBJ2-3 - TRBV7-6 TGTGCCAGCAGTAAGAGCGTACGGGGGTTGACAGATACGCAGTATTTT CASSKSVRGLTDTQYF
- TRBJ2-7 - TRBV11-2 TGTGCCAGCAGCTTAGAGATAAGGAAGCAGTACTTC CASSLEIRKQYF
- TRBJ1-5 - TRBV10-3 TGTGCCATCAGTGACCAAACGACAGGTTACGGCAATCAGCCCCAGCATTTT CAISDQTTGYGNQPQHF
- TRBJ2-2 - TRBV7-8 TGTGCCAGCAGCTTTAGTAATACCGGGGAGCTGTTTTTT CASSFSNTGELFF
- TRBJ1-2 - TRBV6-2/TRBV6-3 TGTGCCAGCAGTTACTCGATTCCGAGACAGCCTGGGGACTATGGCTACACCTTC CASSYSIPRQPGDYGYTF
- TRBJ1-1 - TRBV7-2 TGTGCCAGCAGCGCAAAGGCGGGCCATGAAGCTTTCTTT CASSAKAGHEAFF
- TRBJ2-5 - TRBV7-8 TGTGCCAGCAGCTTTGATTCAGGGAGCCAAGAGACCCAGTACTTC CASSFDSGSQETQYF
- TRBJ2-1 TRBD2 TRBV10-3 TGTGCCATCAGTCCTTCTGGGGGGACTATCGATGAGCAGTTCTTC CAISPSGGTIDEQFF
- TRBJ2-5 - TRBV6-2/TRBV6-3 TGTGCCAGCAGTCCCCACAGGGATACAGAGACCCAGTACTTC CASSPHRDTETQYF
- TRBJ1-5 TRBD1 TRBV3-1/TRBV3-2 TGTGCCAGCAGCCAGGGGAGTCAGGGGGCAAATCAGCCCCAGCATTTT CASSQGSQGANQPQHF
once TRBJ2-1 - TRBV2 TGTGCCAGCAGTGAACTAGACACCTACAATGAGCAGTTCTTC CASSELDTYNEQFF
- TRBJ2-1 - TRBV2 TGTGCCAGCTCGATCGGAGTAGTTGAGCAGTTCTTC CASSIGVVEQFF
- TRBJ2-1 TRBD2 TRBV9 TGTGCCAGCAGCCTTCCTAGCGGGGGAAATGAGCAGTTCTTC CASSLPSGGNEQFF
- TRBJ2-1 - TRBV9 TGTGCCAGCAGCGAGGGCGCGGCGGTTTCCTACAATGAGCAGTTCTTC CASSEGAAVSYNEQFF
- TRBJ1-2 - TRBV5-1 TGCGCCAGCAGTGTTCGAATGGATGGCTACACCTTC CASSVRMDGYTF
- TRBJ1-3 TRBD1 TRBV11-2 TGTGCCAGCAGCAGGACAGGAGTCCCCAGTGGAAACACCATATATTTT CASSRTGVPSGNTIYF
once TRBJ1-6 - TRBV19 TGTGCCAGTAGTCGTTGGGGCAGATCAGAAAATTCACCCCTCCACTTT CASSRWGRSENSPLHF
once TRBJ2-1 - TRBV7-9 TGTGCCAGCAGTTTCCACTTGGATTCCTACAATGAGCAGTTCTTC CASSFHLDSYNEQFF
- TRBJ1-6 - TRBV2 TGTGCCAGCAGCGGGGGAAGTATTAATTCACCCCTCCACTTT CASSGGSINSPLHF